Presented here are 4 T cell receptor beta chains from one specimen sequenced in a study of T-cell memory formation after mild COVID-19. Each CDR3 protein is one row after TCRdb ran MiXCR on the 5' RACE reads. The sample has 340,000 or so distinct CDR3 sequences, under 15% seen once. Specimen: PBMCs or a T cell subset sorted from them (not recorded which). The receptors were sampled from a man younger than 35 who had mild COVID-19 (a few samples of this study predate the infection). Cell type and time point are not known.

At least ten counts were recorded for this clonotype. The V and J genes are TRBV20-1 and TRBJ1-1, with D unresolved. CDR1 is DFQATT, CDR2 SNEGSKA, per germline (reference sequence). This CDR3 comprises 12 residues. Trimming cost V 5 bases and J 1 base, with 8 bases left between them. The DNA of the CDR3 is TGCAGTGCTCCGGTCGAGAACACTGAAGCTTTCTTT. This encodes CSAPVENTEAFF.

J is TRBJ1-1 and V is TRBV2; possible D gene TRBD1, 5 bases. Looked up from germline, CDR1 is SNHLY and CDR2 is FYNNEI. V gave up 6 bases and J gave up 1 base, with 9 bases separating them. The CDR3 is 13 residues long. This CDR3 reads CASRGQSNTEAFF. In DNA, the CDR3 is TGTGCCAGCAGGGGGCAGTCGAACACTGAAGCTTTCTTT.

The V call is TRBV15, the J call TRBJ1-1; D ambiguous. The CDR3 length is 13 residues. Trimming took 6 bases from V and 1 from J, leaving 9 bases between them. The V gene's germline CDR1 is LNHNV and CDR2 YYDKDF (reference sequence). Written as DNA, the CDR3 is TGTGCCACCAGTTTGGGTCGGAACACTGAAGCTTTCTTT. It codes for CATSLGRNTEAFF.

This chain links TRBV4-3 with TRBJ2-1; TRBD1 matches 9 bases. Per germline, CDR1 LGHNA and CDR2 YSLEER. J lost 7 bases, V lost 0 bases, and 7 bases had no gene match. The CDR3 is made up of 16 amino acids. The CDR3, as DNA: TGCGCCAGCAGCCAAGATGGCGGGACAGGGTCGAATGAGCAGTTCTTC. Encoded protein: CASSQDGGTGSNEQFF.